Following are 2 T cell receptor beta chains from one sample sequenced in a study of regulatory T cells in long-lasting Graves disease. CDR3-region Arm-PCR and iRepertoire HTBI primers produced the TCR beta libraries. One entry per CDR3 protein results from TCRdb running MiXCR on the multiplex PCR reads. Among 350,000 to 450,000 distinct CDR3 sequences listed, around 20% were seen once. Time point given: persistent/refractory GD, antithyroid drugs over 5 years with positive TRAb. The authors made the TCR library using RNA they extracted from PBMCs. The sample here was peripheral blood mononuclear cells (PBMCs), taken when the disease was refractory, from a patient treated with antithyroid drugs. The receptors derive from a female donor with Graves disease.

There are a few counts of this clonotype. V usage is TRBV28 and J usage is TRBJ1-6, with a possible D match to TRBD1 (5 bases). The CDR3 sequence is 13 residues long. Per germline, CDR1 MDHEN and CDR2 SYDVKM. V was clipped by 4 bases and J by 9 bases, with 10 bases between them. The CDR3 loop reads CASSWGRSSPLHF. CDR3 DNA sequence: TGTGCCAGCAGTTGGGGCAGGAGTTCACCCCTCCACTTT.

The chain has TRBV5-1 and TRBJ2-7, with D unresolved. V shed 6 bases and J shed 5 bases, with 24 bases lying between them. CDR1 and CDR2 (germline): SGHRS, YFSETQ. The CDR3 consists of 16 residues. The CDR3 protein is CASKPPGSSVGNEQYF. DNA for the CDR3: TGCGCCAGCAAACCCCCGGGCTCCTCGGTAGGCAACGAGCAGTACTTC.